The present entry profiles one TCR beta chain with its context. What it recognizes is unknown. The V end lost 4 bases, the J end lost 7 bases, and 10 bases lay between the germline ends. This CDR3 has 11 amino acids. CDR1 DFQATT and CDR2 SNEGSKA come from the germline V gene (reference sequence). Primers included in the PCR were 60 Vbeta and 13 Jbeta primers. TCRdb's copy holds only in-frame clones and misses some; the assay was immunoSEQ multiplex PCR. Here the sample spans around 150,000 clones, 75% to 90% being singletons. The data derive from a study of cytomegalovirus exposure and HLA in healthy donors. Study-level findings and limits: Reportedly, TCR beta sequences accurately predicted HLA-A and HLA-B alleles in most subjects. In a later analysis, across HLA loci, associated TCR counts were highest for DRB1, lowest for HLA-C.

This clonotype was obtained from a man aged 35-49 years in good health and CMV-seronegative. The material sequenced was PBMCs. The chain is built from TRBV20-1 and TRBJ1-1, with D possibly matching TRBD1 (5 bases). In nucleotides, the CDR3 is TGCAGTGCTACCGACAGATATGAAGCTTTCTTT. Encoded protein: CSATDRYEAFF.